This TCR beta chain derives from a study of metastatic and nonmetastatic thyroid tumors. Overall study: It was across blood and tumor or nodule tissue from malignant and benign thyroid patients that repertoires were compared.

The CDR3 runs 16 residues. The V gene's germline CDR1 is MNHNY and CDR2 SVGAGI (reference sequence). Between the trimmed V and J ends, which lost 2 bases and 2 bases, there was a span of 15 bases. The entire patient cohort was treatment-naive prior to thyroid surgery. Study findings and constraints: Relative to benign nodules, malignant thyroid tumors were reportedly characterized by significantly elevated TCR beta diversity in blood and tumor.

This clone has a handful of counts. As yet, its antigen is unknown. Per the authors' pipeline: Clinicopathological groups supplied CDR3 differences that were used to build a distant-metastasis classifier for papillary thyroid cancer. TCRdb redid the clone calls on the PCR reads using MiXCR. TCRdb's processing, not the authors', yielded these V and J calls. The sample holds roughly 12,000 clones, under 30% seen once. The chain links TRBV6-6 to TRBJ2-5; D gene unclear. Sequenced input: adjacent normal tissue. This receptor was identified in a male donor with papillary thyroid cancer or a benign thyroid nodule (not recorded which). Some clones in this sample may be carry-over from other donors' samples. This CDR3 is CASSYDPNSGQETQYF. The CDR3 DNA follows: TGTGCCAGCAGTTACGACCCCAACTCCGGGCAAGAGACCCAGTACTTC.